One T cell receptor beta chain is described in this entry. The authors generated TCR beta cDNA through 5'RACE template switching with UMIs. From the 5' RACE reads, TCRdb lists one entry per CDR3 protein and no DNA. Listed are roughly 390,000 distinct CDR3 sequences; over 4% falls within the top ten. The data stem from a study of T cells expressing NK-cell markers. Across the study: Sorted CD3+CD56+NKG2C+, CD3+CD56+NKG2C- and CD3+CD56-NKG2C+ T cells provided the TCR beta repertoires. Seven sequenced donors out of eight were HCMV-seropositive, one seronegative.

This receptor was identified in a man aged 18 to 69 in good health. The sample taken for sequencing was blood T cells: a sorted CD56 or NKG2C T cell subset, CD4+ or CD8+ T cells, or bulk PBMC T cells (not recorded which).

This chain's CDR3 is CASSPGGQRTDTQYF. The chain is built from TRBV18 and TRBJ2-3; the D gene TCRdb calls, TRBD1, cannot be checked with no DNA. Per germline, CDR1 KGHSH and CDR2 LQKENI. The CDR3 has 15 residues.